Below, one T cell receptor (beta chain) is given with its context. Its antigen is unknown. Base qualities were left out, and no much larger clone turns up one base away. The source of the sample is a study of OX40 agonist ivuxolimab in advanced cancers. Notes on the research overall: Ivuxolimab was a fully human IgG2 agonistic monoclonal antibody targeting the costimulatory receptor OX40 (CD134). Intravenous ivuxolimab was administered to patients every 2 weeks at six dose levels: 0.01, 0.1, 0.3, 1.5, 3 and 10 mg/kg. Of the 50 to 55 dose-escalation patients, hepatocellular carcinoma was present in 19, melanoma in about 15, renal cell carcinoma in 9 and head and neck cancer in 9. The dose-escalation cohort was 82.7% male with a mean age of about 65 years, ranging from roughly 23 to 85. Prior anti-PD-1, anti-PD-L1 or anti-CTLA-4 therapy was permitted, and 40% of dose-escalation patients had received checkpoint inhibitors. Partial responses occurred in three dose-escalation patients, of whom one had hepatocellular carcinoma and two had cutaneous melanoma. The point of sequencing TCRbeta in the periphery was to test whether ivuxolimab changed TCR sequence diversity and drove clonal T-cell expansion. The paper covers the monotherapy dose-escalation part of the phase I ivuxolimab trial, which included N of about 50 patients. The study at large found these results: Antigen specificity was not determined for the clonally expanded peripheral T cells. Low levels of normalized T-cell clonal expansion were also seen in some nonresponding patients. After ivuxolimab, CD8+ T cells had more expanded clones than CD4+ T cells on average. At doses from 0.1 to 3.0 mg/kg, clonal expansion was seen in both CD4+ and CD8+ blood T cells between baseline and week 6. In the 0.1-3.0 mg/kg groups, partial responders were among the patients with the lowest normalized peripheral clonal expansion, particularly in CD8+ T cells.

Patients with autoimmune disease history or receiving systemic immunosuppression were excluded from the trial. Peripheral blood for TCR sequencing was collected from all dose cohorts at baseline, on cycle 4 day 1, and on cycle 7 day 1. Samples were obtained from an open-label, multicenter, first-in-human phase I dose-escalation trial of ivuxolimab. Adults with locally advanced or metastatic head and neck squamous cell, hepatocellular, melanoma or renal cell carcinoma were enrolled in the trial. Before TCR sequencing, CD4+ and CD8+ T cells were separately sorted from peripheral blood. For sequencing of the TCRbeta CDR3 region, genomic DNA was extracted from the sorted cells. The immunoSEQ Assay was used for sequencing of TCRbeta CDR3 regions. The immuneACCESS repertoire file appears here via TCRdb, limited to in-frame rearrangements. These files lack a portion of the clones; in checked studies, under half of the deficit traces to unresolved V genes, and the cause of the others is not known. The sample table shows over 65,000 clones, and about four fifths are seen once. Roughly 0.79% of the sample comes from the top ten.

V sheds 3 bases and J sheds 0 bases, leaving 9 bases between their ends. CDR1 and CDR2 are drawn from the germline V gene: KGHSH, LQKENI. The CDR3 covers 16 residues, taking in both the cysteine and the phenylalanine. Only the CDR3 region is kept as DNA, spanning 48 bases read in frame from base 1. This sequence originates from an adult with an advanced solid tumor such as melanoma, head and neck, liver or kidney cancer. The sample in question was CD4+ or CD8+ T cells sorted from blood, obtained in a trial of the OX40 agonist ivuxolimab. The rearranged segments are TRBV18 and TRBJ2-6; no D gene can be assigned with confidence. CDR3 protein: CASSPPVNSGANVLTF. The base sequence is TGTGCCAGCTCACCCCCTGTCAACTCTGGGGCCAACGTCCTGACTTTC.